The source of this T cell receptor beta chain is a study of blood T cells in healthy people across ages. CDR3 length: 13 residues. Trimming took off 6 bases at V and 7 bases at J, with 15 bases between the two ends. Germline V gene sequence: CDR1 MDHEN, CDR2 SYDVKM. With a J-beta primer mix and a sample-barcoded 5' primer, a second PCR ran about 7 to 11 cycles. TCRdb re-derived calls from the 5' RACE reads in MiXCR, one entry per CDR3 protein. This sample has 850,000 to 1,000,000 distinct CDR3 sequences, with about 53% found just once. Only a few counts were recorded for this clonotype. This TCR derives from a woman aged 60-75 years in good health. The specimen sequenced was blood. This rearrangement joins TRBV28 to TRBJ1-2, with TRBD1 as a possible D gene (5 bases). This CDR3 reads CASSLFSGGGYTF. The DNA for the CDR3 is TGTGCCAGCAGCCTCTTCTCCGGGGGTGGCTACACCTTC.